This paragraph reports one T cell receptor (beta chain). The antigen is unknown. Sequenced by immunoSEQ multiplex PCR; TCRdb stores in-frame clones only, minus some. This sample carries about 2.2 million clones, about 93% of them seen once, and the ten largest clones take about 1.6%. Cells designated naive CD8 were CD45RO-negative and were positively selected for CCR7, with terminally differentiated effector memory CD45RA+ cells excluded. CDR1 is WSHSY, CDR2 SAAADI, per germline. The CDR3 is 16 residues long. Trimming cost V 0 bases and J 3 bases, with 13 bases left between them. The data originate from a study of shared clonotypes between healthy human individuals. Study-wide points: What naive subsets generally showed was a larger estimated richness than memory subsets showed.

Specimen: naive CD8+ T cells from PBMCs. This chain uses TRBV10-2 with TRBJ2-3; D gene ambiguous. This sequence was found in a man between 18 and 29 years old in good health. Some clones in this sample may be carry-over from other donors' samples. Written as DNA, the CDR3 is TGCGCCAGCAGTGAGTCGATAGGCGTGCTTACAGATACGCAGTATTTT. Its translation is CASSESIGVLTDTQYF.